This T cell receptor beta chain was sequenced in a study of molecular identifiers for immune sequencing clone quantification. Study-wide background: Replicates split RNA from roughly 21,000 or 96,000 naive CD8 cells five ways, and the researchers sequenced four portions. General study findings and limits: One million naive cells reportedly did not prevent detection of spiked Jurkat TCR RNA from one cell.

Points on this clonotype: The antigen is not known.

CDR3 length equals 15 residues. Germline CDR1 is MDHEN and CDR2 is SYDVKM. V dropped 3 bases and J dropped 4 bases, with 13 bases sitting between them. When naive CD8 T cells were sorted, they were gated as CD8+CD4-CCR7+CD45RA+. Listed TCR primers and previously described methods were used for bulk TCR libraries. TCRdb fed the PCR reads into MiXCR, producing one record per CDR3 protein. Among approximately 670,000 distinct CDR3 sequences, about 20% were seen once, and the ten largest hold 0.75% to 0.95%. Sequencing was carried out using naive CD8+ T cells from blood, with Jurkat cell RNA spiked in. This sample's subset: FACS-sorted CD8+CD4-CCR7+CD45RA+ naive T cells. The rearrangement links TRBV28 to TRBJ1-5; the D is unclear. This TCR came from a human donor in good health. Some libraries in this study had Jurkat cell RNA spiked in. The CDR3 DNA sequence: TGTGCCAGCAGTTTTCGTGGTAATGGGAATCAGCCCCAGCATTTT. Protein: CASSFRGNGNQPQHF.